The clone carrying this T cell receptor (beta chain) was seen only a few times. The CDR3 is made up of 15 amino acids. Germline-derived CDR1 and CDR2 are LNHNV and YYDKDF (reference sequence). V lost 3 bases and J lost 0; bases outside the gene matches: 3. These data belong to a study of CD8+CD57+ T cells in acquired aplastic anemia. Study-level background: The sorted CD4+ and CD8+ cells yielded an average around 3.2 ug of DNA.

Profiles of TCR beta VDJ and CDR3 were generated from a genomic DNA template. One entry per CDR3 protein, called by TCRdb with MiXCR from the reads. The sample has more than 100,000 distinct CDR3 sequences, 41% seen once. The sequence came from a human donor in good health, serving as a control. The specimen was sorted CD4+, CD8+, or CD8+CD57+ T cells (not recorded which) from PBMCs. This chain connects TRBV15 to TRBJ2-3; 7 nucleotides agree with TRBD2. CDR3: CATSRRRGSTDTQYF. For the CDR3, the DNA is TGTGCCACCAGCAGGAGGCGGGGGAGCACAGATACGCAGTATTTT.